The rows below give T cell receptor beta chains drawn from one sample of a study of blood T cell repertoires in COVID-19. Repertoires were generated with immunoSEQ multiplex PCR, while TCRdb's copy carries only in-frame clones and drops some. Here the sample spans over 150,000 clones, roughly 87% being singletons. Sequenced: PBMCs or T cells enriched from blood (not recorded which). The receptors come from a woman under 40 who had recovered from COVID-19. The CDR3 runs from the conserved cysteine through the conserved F or W. Each record gives: D gene, V gene, CDR3 protein. The D gene is left open where the match is weak.

TRBD2 TRBV4-3 CASSQDLAERADTQYF
TRBD2 TRBV6-5 CASSYSGRGYNEQFF
. TRBV5-1 CASSFTGGMGEAFF
. TRBV30 CAWSVYLAGGDYNSPLHF
TRBD1 TRBV29-1 CSVEARQGNTGELFF
TRBD2 TRBV7-6 CASSLEAGGGETQYF
TRBD1 TRBV4-1 CASSHSLQGNYNEQFF
. TRBV12-3/TRBV12-4 CASSFSRDYGYTF
TRBD1 TRBV7-8 CASSPPPGGYGYTF
TRBD1 TRBV4-1 CASSQSTGLGSPLHF
. TRBV6-4 CASSVSGEDTQYF
TRBD1 TRBV5-1 CASSPDGTDAYEQYF
TRBD2 TRBV18 CASSTGTSDETQYF
. TRBV11-3 CASSLAVSSTDTQYF
. TRBV7-2 CAARSTNTGELFF
TRBD2 TRBV11-3 CASSLDRTGGLRETQYF
. TRBV9 CASSPALKGDSYNEQFF
. TRBV7-6 CASSLWDFSGEHLSGNTIYF
TRBD1 TRBV6-6 CASRTGTGGENTIYF
. TRBV12-3/TRBV12-4 CASTPGLLYEQYF
. TRBV19 CASSIRGDSNQPQHF
TRBD1 TRBV27 CASSSNTGGGYEKLFF
. TRBV13 CASSLGRLSGYGYTF
TRBD1 TRBV19 CASRIAGQGGYGYTF
TRBD1 TRBV5-1 CASSKRTGSMNTEAFF
TRBD2 TRBV15 CASGTSETYEQYF
. TRBV10-3 CATQGRANEKLFF
TRBD2 TRBV29-1 CSVSPPGGGTGELFF
TRBD1 TRBV13 CASSFRDRPYEQYF
. TRBV24-1 CATSDPMQGQETQYF
. TRBV5-6 CASSLGQLPTF
TRBD1 TRBV6-6 CASRSDREATEAFF
TRBD1 TRBV5-4 CASSPGGLREEKLFF
TRBD1 TRBV6-5 CASRNRGVDTEAFF
TRBD1 TRBV6-1 CASSELVRTGLAKNIQYF
TRBD1 TRBV4-1 CASSEGQGLSNQPQHF
TRBD2 TRBV3-1/TRBV3-2 CASSQLAGGEQYF
TRBD1 TRBV6-1 CASSDEPPGQRYSNQPQHF
TRBD1 TRBV15 CATSRDPGQYEQFF
. TRBV24-1 CASSPPSTDTQYF
. TRBV5-1 CASNKDGGSGNTIYF
. TRBV18 CASSPGTGTHRTDTQYF
. TRBV10-2 CASSVLVGNEQFF
. TRBV28 CASSPLPYEQYF
. TRBV10-1 CASGHRANYGYTF
TRBD1 TRBV7-8 CASSAGQGWYEQYF
TRBD1 TRBV6-5 CASSSPGTGMNEQFF
TRBD1 TRBV2 CASSGQGRNEKLFF
. TRBV18 CASSSREDTEAFF
TRBD1 TRBV15 CATSGGQGAYNEQFF
. TRBV25-1 CASSEYRGDTGELFF
. TRBV21-1 CASSKVSPQGTEAFF
TRBD2 TRBV2 CASSRDYQDTQYF
TRBD1 TRBV5-1 CASSLAVGGRDEQYF
. TRBV20-1 CGPGLGNTIYF
. TRBV7-2 CASSLSASSGNTIYF
TRBD1 TRBV30 CAWRDRGSYNEQFF